Listed below are T cell receptor beta chains from one sample, sequenced in a study of control samples from healthy donors and cancer patients. Some clones are missing from TCRdb's copy, which holds only in-frame ones; the method was immunoSEQ multiplex PCR. The sample lists just under 75,000 clones, about 90% occurring once. Material: blood. All receptors come from a woman in her fifties or sixties in good health. The CDR3 runs from the conserved cysteine through the conserved F or W. A D gene is named only where the DNA matches it firmly. Clone size is not always given. Where it is, it says once, few, many or a class for expanded clones.

d_call: TRBD1; v_call: TRBV9; j_call: TRBJ2-7; clone_size: NA; cdr3_aa: CASSADRDYEQYF; cdr3_nt: TGTGCCAGCAGCGCAGACAGGGATTACGAGCAGTACTTC
d_call: NA; v_call: TRBV30; j_call: TRBJ2-5; clone_size: NA; cdr3_aa: CAWSVPGAKGTQYF; cdr3_nt: TGTGCCTGGAGTGTACCAGGCGCAAAGGGGACCCAGTACTTC
d_call: NA; v_call: TRBV28; j_call: TRBJ2-1; clone_size: NA; cdr3_aa: CASSLRQEQFF; cdr3_nt: TGTGCCAGCAGTTTGAGGCAGGAGCAGTTCTTC
d_call: NA; v_call: TRBV28; j_call: TRBJ2-3; clone_size: NA; cdr3_aa: CASRSRRGEDTQYF; cdr3_nt: TGTGCCAGCAGATCCAGAAGGGGTGAAGATACGCAGTATTTT
d_call: NA; v_call: TRBV7-9; j_call: TRBJ1-3; clone_size: NA; cdr3_aa: CASSPKVINSTEGNTIYF; cdr3_nt: TGTGCCAGCAGCCCCAAGGTCATCAACAGTACTGAAGGAAACACCATATATTTT
d_call: TRBD1; v_call: TRBV9; j_call: TRBJ2-2; clone_size: NA; cdr3_aa: CASSVGDRGRAGELFF; cdr3_nt: TGTGCCAGCAGCGTAGGGGACAGGGGTCGGGCCGGGGAGCTGTTTTTT
d_call: TRBD2; v_call: TRBV18; j_call: TRBJ2-3; clone_size: NA; cdr3_aa: CASSALSGRRSTDTQYF; cdr3_nt: TGTGCCAGCTCAGCCCTTAGCGGGAGACGCAGCACAGATACGCAGTATTTT
d_call: TRBD1; v_call: TRBV5-4; j_call: TRBJ1-5; clone_size: NA; cdr3_aa: CASSSQGAGDNQPQHF; cdr3_nt: TGTGCCAGCAGCTCACAGGGGGCGGGAGACAATCAGCCCCAGCATTTT
d_call: TRBD2; v_call: TRBV18; j_call: TRBJ2-7; clone_size: NA; cdr3_aa: CASSPRARLAGAGEQYF; cdr3_nt: TGTGCCAGCTCACCACGGGCCCGACTGGCGGGAGCTGGCGAGCAGTACTTC
d_call: NA; v_call: TRBV5-1; j_call: TRBJ2-7; clone_size: NA; cdr3_aa: CASSLESGSYEQYF; cdr3_nt: TGCGCCAGCAGCTTGGAGAGCGGGTCGTACGAGCAGTACTTC
d_call: TRBD2; v_call: TRBV28; j_call: TRBJ2-1; clone_size: NA; cdr3_aa: CASSPGLAGGPTSNEQFF; cdr3_nt: TGTGCCAGCAGTCCAGGACTAGCGGGAGGGCCTACCAGCAATGAGCAGTTCTTC
d_call: TRBD2; v_call: TRBV2; j_call: TRBJ2-1; clone_size: NA; cdr3_aa: CASRALTSGSSGEQFF; cdr3_nt: TGTGCCAGCAGAGCCCTTACTAGCGGGAGTTCTGGTGAGCAGTTCTTC
d_call: NA; v_call: TRBV2; j_call: TRBJ2-7; clone_size: NA; cdr3_aa: CASRDREQYF; cdr3_nt: TGTGCCAGCCGTGACCGGGAGCAGTACTTC
d_call: TRBD2; v_call: TRBV10-3; j_call: TRBJ2-1; clone_size: few; cdr3_aa: CAISEELAGGGNEQFF; cdr3_nt: TGTGCCATCAGTGAGGAACTAGCGGGAGGCGGCAATGAGCAGTTCTTC
d_call: NA; v_call: TRBV6-5; j_call: TRBJ1-3; clone_size: few; cdr3_aa: CASYDRSSGNTIYF; cdr3_nt: TGTGCCAGCTACGACAGGAGCTCTGGAAACACCATATATTTT
d_call: NA; v_call: TRBV3-1/TRBV3-2; j_call: TRBJ2-7; clone_size: NA; cdr3_aa: CASSQPGSSYEQYF; cdr3_nt: TGTGCCAGCAGCCAGCCAGGGAGCTCCTACGAGCAGTACTTC
d_call: NA; v_call: TRBV11-3; j_call: TRBJ2-1; clone_size: few; cdr3_aa: CASSLTGLNEQFF; cdr3_nt: TGTGCCAGCAGCTTGACGGGGCTCAATGAGCAGTTCTTC
d_call: NA; v_call: TRBV5-1; j_call: TRBJ2-4; clone_size: NA; cdr3_aa: CASSQVIGTLEKNIQYF; cdr3_nt: TGCGCCAGCAGCCAGGTGATAGGGACACTTGAGAAAAACATTCAGTACTTC
d_call: TRBD2; v_call: TRBV7-2; j_call: TRBJ2-1; clone_size: NA; cdr3_aa: CASSLWGGRSYNEQFF; cdr3_nt: TGTGCCAGCAGCTTATGGGGGGGTCGGTCCTACAATGAGCAGTTCTTC
d_call: NA; v_call: TRBV18; j_call: TRBJ2-7; clone_size: NA; cdr3_aa: CASSPGGTGNNDEQYF; cdr3_nt: TGTGCCAGCTCACCTGGAGGGACGGGGAATAACGACGAGCAGTACTTC
d_call: TRBD2; v_call: TRBV6-1; j_call: TRBJ2-3; clone_size: NA; cdr3_aa: CASSVQTSGVGGDTQYF; cdr3_nt: TGTGCCAGCAGTGTTCAGACTAGCGGGGTCGGGGGGGATACGCAGTATTTT
d_call: NA; v_call: TRBV5-1; j_call: TRBJ2-2; clone_size: NA; cdr3_aa: CASSLVGSYTGELFF; cdr3_nt: TGCGCCAGCAGCTTGGTAGGGTCCTACACCGGGGAGCTGTTTTTT
d_call: TRBD1; v_call: TRBV11-2; j_call: TRBJ1-1; clone_size: NA; cdr3_aa: CASSLVGQVTGTAFF; cdr3_nt: TGTGCCAGCAGCTTAGTCGGACAGGTCACGGGTACAGCTTTCTTT
d_call: NA; v_call: TRBV6-6; j_call: TRBJ1-1; clone_size: NA; cdr3_aa: CASSLQGNTEAFF; cdr3_nt: TGTGCCAGCAGCCTACAGGGGAACACTGAAGCTTTCTTT
d_call: NA; v_call: TRBV10-2; j_call: TRBJ2-5; clone_size: once; cdr3_aa: CASSENKDYQYF; cdr3_nt: TGCGCCAGCAGTGAGAATAAGGACTATCAGTACTTC
d_call: NA; v_call: TRBV15; j_call: TRBJ2-7; clone_size: NA; cdr3_aa: CATSGGLEAYEQYF; cdr3_nt: TGTGCCACCAGCGGGGGACTCGAGGCCTACGAGCAGTACTTC
d_call: TRBD2; v_call: TRBV11-2; j_call: TRBJ2-5; clone_size: NA; cdr3_aa: CASSLGLAGGYQETQYF; cdr3_nt: TGTGCCAGCAGCTTAGGTCTAGCGGGAGGGTATCAAGAGACCCAGTACTTC
d_call: NA; v_call: TRBV10-3; j_call: TRBJ2-1; clone_size: NA; cdr3_aa: CAISGRLNHNEQFF; cdr3_nt: TGTGCCATCAGTGGCCGTCTAAACCACAATGAGCAGTTCTTC
d_call: NA; v_call: TRBV28; j_call: TRBJ1-1; clone_size: few; cdr3_aa: CASSPWVTTPKAFF; cdr3_nt: TGTGCCAGCAGCCCGTGGGTGACGACGCCTAAAGCTTTCTTT
d_call: NA; v_call: TRBV5-8; j_call: TRBJ2-7; clone_size: NA; cdr3_aa: CASSRGHPYEQYF; cdr3_nt: TGTGCCAGCAGCAGGGGACACCCCTACGAGCAGTACTTC
d_call: NA; v_call: TRBV25-1; j_call: TRBJ1-3; clone_size: NA; cdr3_aa: CASRGHGGSGNTIYF; cdr3_nt: TGTGCCAGCAGGGGGCATGGGGGGTCTGGAAACACCATATATTTT
d_call: TRBD2; v_call: TRBV4-1; j_call: TRBJ2-3; clone_size: NA; cdr3_aa: CASSQPTREREQDTQYF; cdr3_nt: TGCGCCAGCAGCCAACCAACCAGGGAGCGGGAGCAAGATACGCAGTATTTT
d_call: NA; v_call: TRBV18; j_call: TRBJ2-3; clone_size: NA; cdr3_aa: CASSPFRELDTQYF; cdr3_nt: TGTGCCAGCTCACCTTTCAGGGAATTGGATACGCAGTATTTT
d_call: NA; v_call: TRBV3-1/TRBV3-2; j_call: TRBJ1-2; clone_size: NA; cdr3_aa: CASSSSAGGASGYTF; cdr3_nt: TGTGCCAGCAGCTCCTCGGCCGGAGGAGCTAGTGGCTACACCTTC
d_call: TRBD1; v_call: TRBV5-1; j_call: TRBJ2-7; clone_size: NA; cdr3_aa: CASSPRGTGLYEQYF; cdr3_nt: TGCGCCAGCAGCCCTCGGGGGACAGGGTTGTACGAGCAGTACTTC
d_call: NA; v_call: TRBV25-1; j_call: TRBJ1-1; clone_size: once; cdr3_aa: CASSELGTEAFF; cdr3_nt: TGTGCCAGCAGTGAATTAGGGACTGAAGCTTTCTTT
d_call: TRBD2; v_call: TRBV5-1; j_call: TRBJ2-1; clone_size: NA; cdr3_aa: CASSLFGLAGYNEQFF; cdr3_nt: TGCGCCAGCAGCTTGTTTGGACTAGCGGGATACAATGAGCAGTTCTTC
d_call: NA; v_call: TRBV6-1; j_call: TRBJ1-1; clone_size: NA; cdr3_aa: CASSEAGITEAFF; cdr3_nt: TGTGCCAGCAGTGAAGCAGGGATCACTGAAGCTTTCTTT
d_call: NA; v_call: TRBV6-1; j_call: TRBJ2-2; clone_size: NA; cdr3_aa: CASSEIRGDTGELFF; cdr3_nt: TGTGCCAGCAGTGAAATAAGGGGGGACACCGGGGAGCTGTTTTTT
d_call: NA; v_call: TRBV11-2; j_call: TRBJ2-7; clone_size: NA; cdr3_aa: CASSLIQGGSYEQYF; cdr3_nt: TGTGCCAGCAGCTTAATCCAGGGGGGCTCCTACGAGCAGTACTTC
d_call: NA; v_call: TRBV28; j_call: TRBJ2-3; clone_size: NA; cdr3_aa: CASSLSQGNTDTQYF; cdr3_nt: TGTGCCAGCAGTTTAAGCCAGGGAAACACAGATACGCAGTATTTT
d_call: NA; v_call: TRBV12-3/TRBV12-4; j_call: TRBJ1-6; clone_size: NA; cdr3_aa: CASSLTANSPLHF; cdr3_nt: TGTGCCAGCAGTTTGACAGCCAATTCACCCCTCCACTTT
d_call: NA; v_call: TRBV19; j_call: TRBJ2-4; clone_size: few; cdr3_aa: CASHGQGGKNIQYF; cdr3_nt: TGTGCCAGTCACGGACAGGGAGGGAAAAACATTCAGTACTTC
d_call: TRBD1; v_call: TRBV27; j_call: TRBJ2-7; clone_size: NA; cdr3_aa: CASSLTGLPYEQYF; cdr3_nt: TGTGCCAGCAGTTTGACAGGGCTGCCCTACGAGCAGTACTTC
d_call: NA; v_call: TRBV27; j_call: TRBJ2-7; clone_size: medium-sized; cdr3_aa: CASRDTGMISYEQYF; cdr3_nt: TGTGCCAGCAGGGACACAGGGATGATTTCCTACGAGCAGTACTTC
d_call: NA; v_call: TRBV11-2; j_call: TRBJ2-7; clone_size: once; cdr3_aa: CASSLERLFYEQYF; cdr3_nt: TGTGCCAGCAGCTTGGAGCGGCTTTTCTACGAGCAGTACTTC
d_call: NA; v_call: TRBV5-4; j_call: TRBJ1-2; clone_size: NA; cdr3_aa: CASSPGAVNYGYTF; cdr3_nt: TGTGCCAGCAGCCCAGGGGCGGTGAACTATGGCTACACCTTC
d_call: NA; v_call: TRBV21-1; j_call: TRBJ2-2; clone_size: once; cdr3_aa: CASSPQGNTGELFF; cdr3_nt: TGTGCCAGCAGTCCCCAGGGGAACACCGGGGAGCTGTTTTTT
d_call: NA; v_call: TRBV19; j_call: TRBJ1-5; clone_size: NA; cdr3_aa: CASSMVPNIQHF; cdr3_nt: TGTGCCAGTAGTATGGTCCCTAATATCCAGCATTTT
d_call: NA; v_call: TRBV7-2; j_call: TRBJ1-1; clone_size: few; cdr3_aa: CASSRDGTEAFF; cdr3_nt: TGTGCCAGCAGCCGCGACGGCACTGAAGCTTTCTTT
d_call: TRBD1; v_call: TRBV28; j_call: TRBJ2-7; clone_size: once; cdr3_aa: CASSTGTGYSYEQYF; cdr3_nt: TGTGCCAGTTCCACCGGGACAGGGTACTCCTACGAGCAGTACTTC
d_call: NA; v_call: TRBV5-1; j_call: TRBJ2-3; clone_size: NA; cdr3_aa: CASSLTASEGDTQYF; cdr3_nt: TGCGCCAGCAGCTTAACGGCCTCCGAGGGAGATACGCAGTATTTT
d_call: NA; v_call: TRBV6-5; j_call: TRBJ2-3; clone_size: NA; cdr3_aa: CASSLKQGSTDTQYF; cdr3_nt: TGTGCCAGCAGTCTTAAGCAGGGGAGCACAGATACGCAGTATTTT